This record covers a single T cell receptor (beta chain). Clones were read by immunoSEQ multiplex PCR, and TCRdb kept only the in-frame ones, dropping some. The sample consists of some 530,000 clones, 70% to 90% of them appearing once. The sample belongs to a study of blood T cell repertoires in COVID-19. CDR1 WSHSY and CDR2 SAAADI come from the germline V gene. The CDR3 consists of 12 residues. V shed 3 bases, J shed 7 bases, and the junction held 3 bases outside the gene matches. The specimen was peripheral blood. The genes are TRBV10-2 and TRBJ2-7; TRBD2 agrees at 7 bases. This TCR was sampled from a human donor in a cohort sampled during active COVID-19. CDR3 in amino acids: CASSDKLAEQYF. The DNA for the CDR3 is TGCGCCAGCAGTGACAAACTAGCGGAGCAGTACTTC.